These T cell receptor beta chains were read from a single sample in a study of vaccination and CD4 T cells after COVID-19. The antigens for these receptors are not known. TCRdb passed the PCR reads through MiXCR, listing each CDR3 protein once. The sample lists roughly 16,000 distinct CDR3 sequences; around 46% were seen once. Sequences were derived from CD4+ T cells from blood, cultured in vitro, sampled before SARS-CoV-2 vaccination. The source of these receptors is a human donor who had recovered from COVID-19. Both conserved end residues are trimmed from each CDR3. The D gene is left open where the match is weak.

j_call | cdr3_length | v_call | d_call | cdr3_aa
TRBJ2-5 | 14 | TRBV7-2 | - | ASSLAKGRDQETQY
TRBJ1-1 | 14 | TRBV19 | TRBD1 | ASSARDRGFDTEAF
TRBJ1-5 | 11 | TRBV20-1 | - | SARTDYDQPQH
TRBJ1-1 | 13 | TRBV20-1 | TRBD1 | SALGQGVLFSEAF
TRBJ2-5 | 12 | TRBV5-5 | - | ASSLAAVGETQY
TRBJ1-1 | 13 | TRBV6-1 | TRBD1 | ASKRQGDPNTEAF
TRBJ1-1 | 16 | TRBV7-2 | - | ASSYNGRAESRNTEAF
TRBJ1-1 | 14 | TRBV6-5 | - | ASSSLSGRAVTEAF
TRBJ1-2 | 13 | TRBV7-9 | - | ASSSPTGGLHGYT
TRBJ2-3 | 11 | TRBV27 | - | ASSLRALDTQY
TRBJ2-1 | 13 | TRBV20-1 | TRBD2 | SARDPTSPYNEQF
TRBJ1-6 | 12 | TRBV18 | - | ASAQQPYNSPLH
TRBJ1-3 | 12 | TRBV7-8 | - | ASSLGDLGNTIY
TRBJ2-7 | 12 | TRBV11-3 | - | ASSSPRDTYEQY
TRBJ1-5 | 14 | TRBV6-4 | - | ASSDSKGDSNQPQH
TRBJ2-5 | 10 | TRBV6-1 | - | ASSQTRETQY
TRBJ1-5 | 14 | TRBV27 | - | ASSPQGTGGNQPQH
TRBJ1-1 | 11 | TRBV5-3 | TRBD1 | ASSGQVGTEAF
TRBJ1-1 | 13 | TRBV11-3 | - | ASSNPRGGRTEAF
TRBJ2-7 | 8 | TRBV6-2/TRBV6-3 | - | ATGGYEQY
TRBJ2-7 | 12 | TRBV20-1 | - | SASPVRQGYEQY
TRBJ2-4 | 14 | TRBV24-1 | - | ATSDLSSLAKNIQY
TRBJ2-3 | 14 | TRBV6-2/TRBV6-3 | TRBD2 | ASSYGSGRGPDTQY
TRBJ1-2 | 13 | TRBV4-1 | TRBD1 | ASSQDLTGVNGYT
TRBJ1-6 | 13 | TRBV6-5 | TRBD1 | ASRYRGSYNSPLH
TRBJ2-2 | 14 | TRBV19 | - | ASTVTGGFGTGELF
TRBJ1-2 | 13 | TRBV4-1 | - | ASSQNARAISSYT
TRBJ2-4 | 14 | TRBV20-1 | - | SARDRGGPSKNIQY
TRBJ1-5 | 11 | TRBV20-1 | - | SASRGAFQPQH
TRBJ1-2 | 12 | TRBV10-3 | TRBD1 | ATGTRTGSYGYT
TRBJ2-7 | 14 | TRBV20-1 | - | SARDSGQGRAYEQY
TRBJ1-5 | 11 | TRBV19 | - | ASSMQLERPQH
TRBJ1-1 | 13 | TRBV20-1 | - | SARDIRQANTEAF
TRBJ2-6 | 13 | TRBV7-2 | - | ASSLVVGGANVLT
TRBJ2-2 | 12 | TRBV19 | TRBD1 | ASKQQGSPGELF
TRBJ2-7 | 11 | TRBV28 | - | ASSPGQAGEQY